This T cell receptor beta chain originates from a study of T cell repertoires in cytomegalovirus infection. On the study more broadly: Indicated by public TCR beta signatures were CMV infection and matching HLA type. Study-wide results and limits: CMV-specific HLA-C-restricted TCR beta clonotypes dominated the ex vivo response.

This clonotype has only a few counts. What it binds is unknown. The germline V and J ends were trimmed by 0 bases and 11 bases, with 20 bases remaining between them. CDR3 size: 16 residues. Germline CDR1 is LGHDT and CDR2 is YNNKEL (reference sequence). TCRdb redid the calling of the reads with MiXCR, one entry per CDR3 protein. The data contain some 68,000 distinct CDR3 sequences, 20% to 25% of them singletons. The chain couples TRBV3-1 to TRBJ2-1; a weak D match, TRBD2 (6 bases). The source of this sequence is a human donor in good health (CMV status not recorded). Some clones in this sample may be carry-over from other donors' samples. The sequenced material came from PBMCs, sequenced either directly or after in vitro stimulation (not recorded which). The CDR3 loop is CASSQDPTSQITKQFF. The CDR3 region has the DNA TGTGCCAGCAGCCAAGATCCTACTAGCCAGATAACAAAGCAGTTCTTC.